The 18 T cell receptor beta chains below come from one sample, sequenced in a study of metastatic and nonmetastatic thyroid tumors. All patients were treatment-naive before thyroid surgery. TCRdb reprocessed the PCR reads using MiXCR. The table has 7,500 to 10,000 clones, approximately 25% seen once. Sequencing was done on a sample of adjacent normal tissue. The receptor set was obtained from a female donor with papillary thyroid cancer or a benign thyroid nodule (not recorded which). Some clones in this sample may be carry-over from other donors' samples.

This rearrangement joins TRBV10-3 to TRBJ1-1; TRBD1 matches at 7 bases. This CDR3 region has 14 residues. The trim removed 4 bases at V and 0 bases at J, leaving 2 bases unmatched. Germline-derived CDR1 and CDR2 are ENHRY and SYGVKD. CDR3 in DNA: TGTGCCATCAGTGGACAGGGATTGAACACTGAAGCTTTCTTT. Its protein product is CAISGQGLNTEAFF.

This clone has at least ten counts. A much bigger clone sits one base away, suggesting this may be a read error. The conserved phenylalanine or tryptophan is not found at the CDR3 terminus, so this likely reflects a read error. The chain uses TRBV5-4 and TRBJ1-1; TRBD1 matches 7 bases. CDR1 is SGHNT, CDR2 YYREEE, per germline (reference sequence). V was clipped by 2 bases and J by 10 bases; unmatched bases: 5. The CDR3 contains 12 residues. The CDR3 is CASSFSQGGAFL. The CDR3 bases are TGTGCCAGCAGCTTTAGTCAGGGGGGAGCTTTCCTT.

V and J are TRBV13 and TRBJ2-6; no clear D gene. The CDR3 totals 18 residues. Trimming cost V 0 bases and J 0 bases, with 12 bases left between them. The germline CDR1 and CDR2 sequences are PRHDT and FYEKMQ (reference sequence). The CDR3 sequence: CASSLGAGITSGANVLTF. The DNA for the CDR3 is TGTGCCAGCAGCTTAGGGGCAGGCATTACCTCTGGGGCCAACGTCCTGACTTTC.

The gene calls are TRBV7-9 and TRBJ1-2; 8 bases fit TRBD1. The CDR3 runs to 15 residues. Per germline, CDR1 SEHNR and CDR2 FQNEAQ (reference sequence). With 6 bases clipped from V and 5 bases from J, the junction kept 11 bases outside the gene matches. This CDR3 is CASRDRAPSGYGYTF. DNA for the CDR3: TGTGCCAGCAGGGACAGGGCCCCGAGCGGGTATGGCTACACCTTC.

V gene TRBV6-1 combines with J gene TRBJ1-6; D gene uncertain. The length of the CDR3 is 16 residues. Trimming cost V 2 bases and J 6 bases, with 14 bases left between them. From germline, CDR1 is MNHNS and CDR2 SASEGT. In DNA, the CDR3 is TGTGCCAGCAGTGAATTTGGGATGAGTGGTAATTCACCCCTCCACTTT. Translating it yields CASSEFGMSGNSPLHF.

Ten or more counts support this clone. CDR3 bases: TGTGCCAGTAGTCGCGCGTATCAAGAGACCCAGTACTTC. It specifies CASSRAYQETQYF. The gene calls are TRBV19 and TRBJ2-5; D not certain. V was clipped by 5 bases and J by 2 bases, with 9 bases between them. The CDR3 is 13 residues long. Germline loops: CDR1 LNHDA, CDR2 SQIVND (reference sequence). Full variable domain (missing parts from reference TRBV19 and TRBJ2-5): DGGITQSPKYLFRKEGQNVTLSCEQNLNHDAMYWYRQDPGQGLRLIYYSQIVNDFQKGDIAEGYSVSREKKESFPLTVTSAQKNPTAFYLCASSRAYQETQYFGPGTRLLVL.

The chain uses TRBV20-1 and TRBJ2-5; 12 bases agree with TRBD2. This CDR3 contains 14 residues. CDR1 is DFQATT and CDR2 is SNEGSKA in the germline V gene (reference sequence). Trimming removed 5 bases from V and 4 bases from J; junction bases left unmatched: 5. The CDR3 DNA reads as TGCAGTGCTGACATGACTAGCGGGGGAGAGACCCAGTACTTC. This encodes CSADMTSGGETQYF.

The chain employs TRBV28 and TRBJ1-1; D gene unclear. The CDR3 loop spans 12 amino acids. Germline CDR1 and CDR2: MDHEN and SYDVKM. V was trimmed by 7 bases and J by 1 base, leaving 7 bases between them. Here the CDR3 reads CASTQTNTEAFF. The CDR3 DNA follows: TGTGCCAGCACTCAAACGAACACTGAAGCTTTCTTT. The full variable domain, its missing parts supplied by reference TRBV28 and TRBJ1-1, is DVKVTQSSRYLVKRTGEKVFLECVQDMDHENMFWYRQDPGLGLRLIYFSYDVKMKEKGDIPEGYSVSREKKERFSLILESASTNQTSMYLCASTQTNTEAFFGQGTRLTVV.

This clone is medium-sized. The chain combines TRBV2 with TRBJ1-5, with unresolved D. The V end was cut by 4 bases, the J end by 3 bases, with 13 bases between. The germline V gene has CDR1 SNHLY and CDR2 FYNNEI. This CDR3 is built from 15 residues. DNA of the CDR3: TGTGCCAGCAGTGCGAGGGTTTTCCTCAATCAGCCCCAGCATTTT. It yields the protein CASSARVFLNQPQHF.

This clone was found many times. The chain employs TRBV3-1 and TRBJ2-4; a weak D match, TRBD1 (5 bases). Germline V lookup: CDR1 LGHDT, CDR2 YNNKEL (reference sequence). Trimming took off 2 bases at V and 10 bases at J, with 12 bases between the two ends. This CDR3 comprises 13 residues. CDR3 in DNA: TGTGCCAGCAGCCAATCTGACAGCCCTATTCAGTACTTC. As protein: CASSQSDSPIQYF.

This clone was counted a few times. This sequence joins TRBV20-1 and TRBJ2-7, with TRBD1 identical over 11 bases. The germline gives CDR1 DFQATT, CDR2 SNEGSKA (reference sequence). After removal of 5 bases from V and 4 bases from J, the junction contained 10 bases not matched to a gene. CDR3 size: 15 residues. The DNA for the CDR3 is TGCAGTGCTGAATCCCGGGACAGGGGGAAGTACGAGCAGTACTTC. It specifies CSAESRDRGKYEQYF.

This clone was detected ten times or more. The CDR3 loop reads CSVLGGTYEQYF. The CDR3 DNA reads TGCAGCGTACTCGGGGGTACCTACGAGCAGTACTTC. The genes are TRBV29-1 and TRBJ2-7; D possibly corresponds to TRBD2 (6 bases). Germline-derived CDR1 and CDR2 are SQVTM and ANQGSEA. The length of the CDR3 is 12 residues. V was clipped by 6 bases and J by 2 bases, with 11 bases between them.

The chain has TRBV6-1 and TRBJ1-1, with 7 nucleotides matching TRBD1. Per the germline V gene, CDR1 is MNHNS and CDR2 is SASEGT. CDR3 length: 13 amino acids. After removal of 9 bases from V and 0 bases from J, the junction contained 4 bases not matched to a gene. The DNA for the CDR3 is TGTGCCAGTAGAGACAGGGTGAACACTGAAGCTTTCTTT. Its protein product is CASRDRVNTEAFF.

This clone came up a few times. The CDR3 DNA reads as TGTGCCAGCAGCTCCGGACTAGCGGCCTACACAGATACGCAGTATTTT. As protein: CASSSGLAAYTDTQYF. The gene calls are TRBV6-2 or TRBV6-3 and TRBJ2-3, with 10 bases identical to TRBD2. Germline CDR1 MNHEY, CDR2 SVGEGT. The CDR3 extends over 16 amino acids. The ends lost 6 bases at V and 2 bases at J; junction bases unmatched: 8.

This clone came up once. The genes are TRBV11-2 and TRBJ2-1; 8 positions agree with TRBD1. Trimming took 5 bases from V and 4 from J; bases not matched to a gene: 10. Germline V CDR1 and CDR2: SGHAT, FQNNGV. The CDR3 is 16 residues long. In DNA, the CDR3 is TGTGCCAGCAGCCTATACAGGGACAGGTCGTACAATGAGCAGTTCTTC. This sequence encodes CASSLYRDRSYNEQFF.

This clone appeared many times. In nucleotides, the CDR3 is TGCGCCAGCAGCCAAGATCCCTCTGGGGCCAACGTCCTGACTTTC. Protein sequence: CASSQDPSGANVLTF. The gene calls are TRBV4-1 and TRBJ2-6, with D uncertain. The germline V and J ends were trimmed by 0 bases and 0 bases, with 3 bases remaining between them. The germline V gene encodes CDR1 MGHRA and CDR2 YSYEKL. The CDR3 loop spans 15 amino acids.

In DNA form, the CDR3 reads TGTGCCAGCTCACCTAGTAACAGACCGTCCGGGGAGCTGTTTTTT. Translating gives CASSPSNRPSGELFF. This sequence joins TRBV18 and TRBJ2-2; D call uncertain. The CDR3 runs 15 residues. Trimming removed 3 bases at V and 6 bases at J, with 14 bases between. Germline V gives CDR1 KGHSH, CDR2 LQKENI.

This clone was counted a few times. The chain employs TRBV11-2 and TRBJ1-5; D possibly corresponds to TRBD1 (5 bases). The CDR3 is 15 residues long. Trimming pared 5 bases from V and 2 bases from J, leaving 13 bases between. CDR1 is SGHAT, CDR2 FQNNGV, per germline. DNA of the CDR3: TGTGCCAGCAGCCCAGACTCGGGGGGCAATCAGCCCCAGCATTTT. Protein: CASSPDSGGNQPQHF.